Below are 30 T cell receptor beta chains sequenced from a single sample in a study of breast tumors, draining lymph nodes, adjacent tissues. The lymph nodes were axillary draining lymph nodes from breast cancer patients. Each CDR3 protein is one row after TCRdb ran MiXCR on the multiplex PCR reads. The sample has 100,000 or so distinct CDR3 sequences; roughly 20% are singletons. Input material: axillary lymph node tissue. The source of these receptors is a female donor with breast cancer. Some clones in this sample may be carry-over from other donors' samples.

This clonotype appeared many times. The rearrangement joins TRBV10-3 to TRBJ1-2; TRBD1 agrees at 11 bases. Germline loops: CDR1 ENHRY, CDR2 SYGVKD. Trimming removed 6 bases from V and 9 bases from J; junction bases left unmatched: 6. The length of the CDR3 is 13 residues. The CDR3: CAISTGTGGRYTF. CDR3 in DNA: TGTGCCATCAGCACCGGGACAGGGGGTCGCTACACCTTC.

This clonotype was counted many times. The gene calls are TRBV19 and TRBJ2-1, with D uncertain. Germline CDR1 reads LNHDA; CDR2 reads SQIVND (reference sequence). The CDR3 is made up of 11 amino acids. V lost 4 bases, J lost 9 bases, and 7 bases lay in between. The CDR3 loop reads CASSSGSEQFF. Written as DNA, the CDR3 is TGTGCCAGTAGTAGTGGAAGTGAGCAGTTCTTC.

Ten or more counts support this clonotype. The chain employs TRBV7-9 and TRBJ2-3; 9 bases match TRBD2. The CDR3 runs 13 residues. CDR1 and CDR2 (germline): SEHNR, FQNEAQ (reference sequence). Trimming cost V 1 base and J 8 bases; bases outside gene matches: 1. The CDR3, as DNA: TGTGCCAGCAGCTTAGAGCGGGGGGCTACGCAGTATTTT. Protein sequence: CASSLERGATQYF.

CDR3 loop: CASSLWPGDTQYF. CDR3 nucleotides: TGTGCCAGCAGTTTATGGCCGGGAGATACGCAGTATTTT. The chain carries TRBV28 and TRBJ2-3; D unclear. Trimming took off 0 bases at V and 5 bases at J, with 6 bases between the two ends. This CDR3 spans 13 amino acids. In germline, CDR1 is MDHEN, CDR2 SYDVKM.

The CDR3, as DNA: TGTGCCAGCAGGGTACGGGGGGCTCATAATTCACCCCTCCACTTT. Translation gives CASRVRGAHNSPLHF. The chain uses TRBV12-1 and TRBJ1-6; the D call in the table, TRBD1, was not verified against the DNA. TRBV12-1 is recorded as a pseudogene. The CDR3 consists of 15 residues.

This clonotype has a count of ten or more. The chain employs TRBV30 and TRBJ2-5; D gene unclear. Germline V gene lookup returns CDR1 GTSNPN and CDR2 SVGIG (reference sequence). Trimming cost V 1 base and J 0 bases, with 9 bases left between them. The CDR3 has 14 amino acids. The CDR3 region is CAWSARTDQETQYF. The CDR3 nucleotides are TGTGCCTGGAGTGCCAGGACGGACCAAGAGACCCAGTACTTC.

The table lists this clonotype with many counts. This chain connects TRBV5-1 to TRBJ1-5; D gene uncertain. The CDR3 is 15 residues long. V was trimmed by 0 bases and J by 5 bases, leaving 12 bases between them. The germline V gene has CDR1 SGHRS and CDR2 YFSETQ. CDR3 nucleotides: TGCGCCAGCAGCTTGGGGCCAGGAACAGATCAGCCCCAGCATTTT. It translates to CASSLGPGTDQPQHF.

A word on this clonotype: A much larger clonotype is one base distant, so this may be a read error. V is TRBV5-1 and J is TRBJ2-3; TRBD2 matches at 7 bases. From germline, CDR1 is SGHRS and CDR2 YFSETQ. This CDR3 is built from 18 residues. The CDR3 DNA follows: TGCGCCAGCGGCTTGTATTCCCGGCTAGCGGATGACACAGATACGCAGTATTTT. This sequence encodes CASGLYSRLADDTDTQYF.

This clonotype was detected many times. This chain links TRBV28 with TRBJ2-3; D remains unclear. Per germline, CDR1 MDHEN and CDR2 SYDVKM. Trimming removed 11 bases from V and 0 bases from J, with 12 bases in between. The CDR3 is 13 amino acids. The CDR3 loop is CAGRNPSTDTQYF. The CDR3 DNA reads as TGTGCCGGAAGGAACCCAAGCACAGATACGCAGTATTTT. The whole variable domain, remainder taken from reference TRBV28 and TRBJ2-3, is DVKVTQSSRYLVKRTGEKVFLECVQDMDHENMFWYRQDPGLGLRLIYFSYDVKMKEKGDIPEGYSVSREKKERFSLILESASTNQTSMYLCAGRNPSTDTQYFGPGTRLTVL.

This clonotype has at least ten counts. The chain is built from TRBV3-1 and TRBJ2-7, with D perhaps matching TRBD1 (5 bases). With 1 base removed from V and 4 bases from J, the gap between germline ends came to 8 bases. The germline gives CDR1 LGHDT, CDR2 YNNKEL (reference sequence). The CDR3 loop spans 13 amino acids. The CDR3 bases are TGTGCCAGCAGCCAAGTACAGGATTACGAGCAGTACTTC. Translated: CASSQVQDYEQYF.

This clonotype was recorded only once. A much larger clone lies one base from this, so it may be a read error. The rearrangement uses TRBV20-1 and TRBJ1-4; D is uncertain. Trimming stripped 3 bases from V and 8 bases from J, with 13 bases between. This CDR3 is 13 amino acids long. CDR1 is DFQATT, CDR2 SNEGSKA, per germline (reference sequence). The CDR3 DNA reads TGCAGTGCTAGGCATGGCCTGGGGGAAAAACTGTTTTTT. Amino acid sequence: CSARHGLGEKLFF.

The V call is TRBV19, the J call TRBJ1-1, with a tentative D call TRBD1 (6 bases). V was cut by 8 bases and J by 1 base, with 11 bases left in between. From germline, CDR1 is LNHDA and CDR2 SQIVND (reference sequence). The CDR3 consists of 13 residues. CDR3 bases: TGTGCCAGTCGCAGGGGCACGAACACTGAAGCTTTCTTT. Its protein product is CASRRGTNTEAFF.

This clonotype has a count of ten or more. The V call is TRBV15, the J call TRBJ1-6; tentatively, D is TRBD1 (6 bases). There are 13 residues in the CDR3. V lost 5 bases and J 7 bases, leaving 9 bases between the germline ends. Per germline, CDR1 LNHNV and CDR2 YYDKDF (reference sequence). The CDR3 DNA is TGTGCCACCAGCGGGGGCAGGAATTCACCCCTCCACTTT. This translates into CATSGGRNSPLHF. Supplemented by reference TRBV15 and TRBJ1-6, the full variable domain reads DAMVIQNPRYQVTQFGKPVTLSCSQTLNHNVMYWYQQKSSQAPKLLFHYYDKDFNNEADTPDNFQSRRPNTSFCFLDIRSPGLGDTAMYLCATSGGRNSPLHFGNGTRLTVT.

This chain connects TRBV30 to TRBJ2-7, with D possibly TRBD2 on 6 matching bases. The CDR3 runs 14 residues. Germline CDR1 GTSNPN, CDR2 SVGIG (reference sequence). The V and J ends lost 6 bases and 4 bases respectively, with 19 bases between them. The CDR3 is CACLGTGRPYEQYF. The CDR3, as DNA: TGTGCCTGTTTGGGGACTGGACGTCCTTACGAGCAGTACTTC.

This clonotype was recorded at least ten times. V gene TRBV6-5 combines with J gene TRBJ2-5; D unresolved. The CDR3 contains 15 residues. The germline CDR1 and CDR2 sequences are MNHEY and SVGAGI. The V gene lost 2 bases and the J gene lost 5 bases, with 15 bases spanning the gap. CDR3 residues: CASSYRTSRAETQYF. DNA for the CDR3: TGTGCCAGCAGTTACCGAACTTCTAGGGCGGAGACCCAGTACTTC.

This clonotype was counted ten times or more. The chain uses TRBV7-3 and TRBJ2-5; weak D call: TRBD2 (7 bases). The CDR3 extends over 15 amino acids. The ends were cut back, 8 bases at V and 5 bases at J, with 21 bases in the middle. In germline, CDR1 is SGHTA, CDR2 FQGTGA. The CDR3 DNA reads as TGTGCCAGCTCACACGGGGGCGGGGGATGGGAGACCCAGTACTTC. This sequence encodes CASSHGGGGWETQYF. The full variable domain, rest sourced from reference TRBV7-3 and TRBJ2-5, is GAGVSQTPSNKVTEKGKYVELRCDPISGHTALYWYRQSLGQGPEFLIYFQGTGAADDSGLPNDRFFAVRPEGSVSTLKIQRTERGDSAVYLCASSHGGGGWETQYFGPGTRLLVL.

This clonotype was counted at least ten times. The chain combines TRBV4-1 with TRBJ1-6; 8 bases agree with TRBD1. This CDR3 contains 15 residues. With 0 bases clipped from V and 13 bases from J, the junction kept 8 bases outside the gene matches. Germline CDR1 is MGHRA and CDR2 is YSYEKL. CDR3: CASSQEGTGSDPLHF. CDR3 DNA sequence: TGCGCCAGCAGCCAAGAAGGGACAGGTAGTGATCCCCTCCACTTT.

The chain is built from TRBV7-3 and TRBJ2-3, with 8 bases fitting TRBD2. The CDR3 runs to 15 residues. With V trimmed by 5 bases and J by 6 bases, 10 bases remained unmatched. The germline gives CDR1 SGHTA, CDR2 FQGTGA. CDR3 sequence reads: CASSPSGGAVDTQYF. The DNA for the CDR3 is TGTGCCAGCAGCCCGTCCGGGGGGGCAGTGGATACGCAGTATTTT.

This clonotype was found many times. The chain combines TRBV20-1 with TRBJ2-1; D gene ambiguous. This CDR3 is 13 amino acids long. V dropped 6 bases and J dropped 2 bases, with 11 bases sitting between them. CDR1 and CDR2 (germline): DFQATT, SNEGSKA (reference sequence). Written as DNA, the CDR3 is TGCAGTGCCCCCGCCTTTGCCTACAATGAGCAGTTCTTC. Translated: CSAPAFAYNEQFF.

The chain carries TRBV28 and TRBJ2-1, with 9 bases identical to TRBD2. Germline values: CDR1 MDHEN, CDR2 SYDVKM. Unmatched junction bases numbered 14, after V lost 3 bases and J lost 8 bases. CDR3 length: 17 residues. The CDR3 DNA reads TGTGCCAGCAGTTTGGTGGAGCGGGGGGAAATTCTTTATGAGCAGTTCTTC. Translating it yields CASSLVERGEILYEQFF.

This clonotype was seen only a few times. The chain links TRBV3-1 to TRBJ2-1; perhaps TRBD2 as D (7 bases). Germline values: CDR1 LGHDT, CDR2 YNNKEL (reference sequence). Trimming left V 1 base short and J 12 bases short, with 16 bases between. This CDR3 region has 14 residues. DNA for the CDR3: TGTGCCAGCAGCCAAGTAGGGGGGGGCGGTGGGCAGTTCTTC. It is translated as CASSQVGGGGGQFF.

The chain employs TRBV5-1 and TRBJ1-2, with 9 bases aligning to TRBD1. CDR1 SGHRS and CDR2 YFSETQ come from the germline V gene. CDR3 length: 15 amino acids. Trimming cost V 4 bases and J 4 bases; bases outside gene matches: 8. CDR3 DNA sequence: TGCGCCAGCAGCGGGGACAGGGATCCCAGCTATGGCTACACCTTC. Translation: CASSGDRDPSYGYTF.

On this clonotype: A single base separates this from a much larger clone, so it may be a read error. The CDR3 end shows no conserved phenylalanine or tryptophan, and so a read error is likely. The chain is built from TRBV19 and TRBJ2-1; D may match TRBD1 or TRBD2 (6 bases each). The length of the CDR3 is 15 residues. Germline V CDR1 and CDR2: LNHDA, SQIVND (reference sequence). Trimming took 7 bases from V and 4 from J, leaving 17 bases between them. The CDR3 here is CASTRGGTSYNEQFL. CDR3 nucleotide sequence: TGTGCCAGTACCAGGGGAGGAACTTCATACAATGAGCAGTTCCTC.

This clonotype was seen ten or more times. V gene TRBV19 combines with J gene TRBJ1-5; 10 nucleotides match TRBD1. The germline gives CDR1 LNHDA, CDR2 SQIVND (reference sequence). The ends lost 10 bases at V and 6 bases at J; junction bases unmatched: 6. The length of the CDR3 is 13 residues. The CDR3 nucleotides read TGTGCCACCGCGACAGGGGGCACTCAGCCCCAGCATTTT. It yields the protein CATATGGTQPQHF.

Note on this clonotype: Sequence at one end of the junction differs from germline and may be a read error. The chain employs TRBV6-1 and TRBJ2-7, with D possibly TRBD2 on 6 matching bases. The CDR3 extends over 12 amino acids. Germline CDR1 is MNHNS and CDR2 is SASEGT. The chain's CDR3 is CASGRETYGQYF. CDR3 coding DNA: TGTGCCAGCGGACGGGAGACCTACGGGCAGTACTTC.

This clonotype was counted ten times or more. At one of its ends the junction is not consistent with the germline gene, which may arise from a read error. The genes are TRBV9 and TRBJ2-5, with 10 positions matching TRBD2. Germline CDR1 SGDLS, CDR2 YYNGEE. CDR3 length equals 19 residues. CDR3 region: CASSVDPAGGRGGQEAQYF. DNA for the CDR3: TGTGCCAGCAGCGTAGATCCAGCGGGGGGGCGTGGGGGTCAAGAGGCCCAGTACTTC.

With regard to this clonotype: Possible read error: a much larger clone is one base away. The V call is TRBV6-2 or TRBV6-3, the J call TRBJ2-7; the match to TRBD1 covers 9 bases. Per germline, CDR1 MNHEY and CDR2 SVGEGT. The trim removed 5 bases at V and 2 bases at J, leaving 10 bases unmatched. The CDR3 totals 16 residues. CDR3: CASSGSRQGGAYEQYF. CDR3 in DNA: TGTGCCAGCAGTGGCAGTAGACAGGGGGGAGCCTACGAGCAGTACTTC.

This clonotype was seen at least ten times. The chain uses TRBV9 and TRBJ1-6; D uncertain. V was pared by 4 bases and J by 11 bases, with 16 bases between. Germline CDR1 SGDLS, CDR2 YYNGEE. The CDR3 length is 14 residues. The CDR3 here is CASSPDLGAAPLHF. CDR3 DNA sequence: TGTGCCAGCAGCCCAGACCTGGGTGCGGCACCCCTCCACTTT.

This chain links TRBV14 with TRBJ1-1; D ambiguous. Germline V CDR1 and CDR2: SGHDN, FVKESK. Trimming cost V 1 base and J 1 base, with 7 bases left between them. The CDR3 is 14 amino acids. CDR3 sequence reads: CASSQVPANTEAFF. As DNA, the CDR3 is TGTGCCAGCAGCCAAGTCCCAGCGAACACTGAAGCTTTCTTT.

The chain is built from TRBV11-2 and TRBJ1-2; D unresolved. The germline CDR1 and CDR2 sequences are SGHAT and FQNNGV. This CDR3 is built from 12 residues. V gave up 0 bases and J gave up 4 bases, with 3 bases separating them. This CDR3 reads CASSLDLYGYTF. Here the CDR3 DNA reads TGTGCCAGCAGCTTAGACCTCTATGGCTACACCTTC.